Shown below are 13 T cell receptor beta chains from a single sample sequenced in a study of OX40 agonist ivuxolimab in advanced cancers. Clones were sequenced by immunoSEQ multiplex PCR, and TCRdb holds only the in-frame ones, with some missing. The data contain approximately 46,000 clones, roughly three quarters of them singletons. The source was CD4+ or CD8+ T cells sorted from blood, collected in a trial of the OX40 agonist ivuxolimab. All receptors come from an adult with an advanced solid tumor such as melanoma, head and neck, liver or kidney cancer.

J is TRBJ2-7 and V is TRBV5-1; 8 nucleotides match TRBD1. The V segment lost 4 bases and the J segment 1 base; nucleotides outside the gene matches: 4. The CDR3 runs to 14 residues. CDR1 is SGHRS and CDR2 is YFSETQ in the germline V gene. The CDR3 nucleotides are TGCGCCAGCAGCGTCGGGACAGGTTCCTACGAGCAGTACTTC. This translates into CASSVGTGSYEQYF.

This clone has only a few counts. The CDR3 DNA follows: TGTGCCAGCAGCTTACCGGACAGGATCGCCACCGGGGAGCTGTTTTTT. It encodes CASSLPDRIATGELFF. This chain connects TRBV7-6 to TRBJ2-2; 7 bases line up with TRBD1. Germline lookup yields CDR1 SGHVS and CDR2 FNYEAQ. V lost 2 bases to trimming and J lost 4 bases; unmatched junction nucleotides: 7. The CDR3 is 16 amino acids.

The chain joins TRBV19 to TRBJ2-7; D not resolved. Per the germline V gene, CDR1 is LNHDA and CDR2 is SQIVND (reference sequence). The CDR3 covers 12 residues. V lost 3 bases and J lost 6, with 9 bases in between. The chain's CDR3 is CASSIVSGEQYF. DNA for the CDR3: TGTGCCAGTAGTATCGTGTCGGGCGAGCAGTACTTC.

This clone was counted a few times. The rearrangement joins TRBV2 to TRBJ2-7; D not resolved. Germline V gives CDR1 SNHLY, CDR2 FYNNEI. The CDR3 runs 11 residues. Trimming shortened V by 6 bases and J by 3 bases, and 6 bases separated the two germline ends. In DNA form, the CDR3 reads TGTGCCAGCAGCCCCAACTACGAGCAGTACTTC. Amino acids: CASSPNYEQYF.

The chain carries TRBV7-6 and TRBJ2-7, with D tentatively TRBD1 or TRBD2 (6 bases each). Per germline, CDR1 SGHVS and CDR2 FNYEAQ. The CDR3 consists of 13 residues. V lost 3 bases, J lost 7 bases, and 13 bases lay in between. The CDR3 nucleotides are TGTGCCAGCAGCTTGGGGGGCTCGGGGGAGCAGTACTTC. It translates to CASSLGGSGEQYF.

The V call is TRBV27, the J call TRBJ2-1, with TRBD2 matching over 11 bases. V lost 7 bases, J lost 0 bases, and 5 bases stayed unmatched. The germline gives CDR1 MNHEY, CDR2 SMNVEV (reference sequence). The CDR3 contains 16 residues. CDR3 sequence: CASTIGLAGSYNEQFF. The CDR3 DNA sequence: TGTGCCAGCACAATCGGACTAGCGGGCTCCTACAATGAGCAGTTCTTC.

The chain uses TRBV29-1 and TRBJ2-1; TRBD2 matches 15 bases. In germline, CDR1 is SQVTM, CDR2 ANQGSEA. Germline trimming cut 1 base from V and 4 bases from J; bases unmatched to any gene: 2. The CDR3 length is 16 residues. The CDR3 nucleotides read TGCAGCGTTGAAGGGACTAGCGGGAGGGTATACAATGAGCAGTTCTTC. As protein: CSVEGTSGRVYNEQFF.

This rearrangement joins TRBV4-2 to TRBJ2-1; 11 bases fit TRBD2. V was clipped by 1 base and J by 9 bases; unmatched bases: 11. The CDR3 consists of 17 residues. Germline assignment: CDR1 LGHNA and CDR2 YNFKEQ. The CDR3 DNA is TGTGCCAGCAGCCAAGGATCCTTAGCGGGAGGGTTGGGTGAGCAGTTCTTC. Amino acids: CASSQGSLAGGLGEQFF.

The sample holds a few counts of this clone. CDR3 nucleotide sequence: TGTGCCAGCCAGACAGTCCCTAATGAAAAACTGTTTTTT. It yields the protein CASQTVPNEKLFF. The V call is TRBV28, the J call TRBJ1-4; TRBD1 is a possible D gene (5 bases). Per germline, CDR1 MDHEN and CDR2 SYDVKM. The CDR3 totals 13 residues. V lost 8 bases to trimming and J lost 3 bases, with 10 bases between them.

V and J are TRBV2 and TRBJ2-3; TRBD2 is a possible D gene (6 bases). Between the trimmed V and J ends, which lost 7 bases and 6 bases, there was a span of 14 bases. The germline V gene encodes CDR1 SNHLY and CDR2 FYNNEI. This CDR3 contains 13 residues. In nucleotides, the CDR3 is TGTGCCAGCAAGGGTCGCCGGGGGGATACGCAGTATTTT. Protein: CASKGRRGDTQYF.

The genes are TRBV9 and TRBJ2-3; 13 bases match TRBD2. CDR3 length equals 18 residues. The V and J ends lost 4 bases and 7 bases, in that order; junction bases with no gene match: 15. Looked up from germline, CDR1 is SGDLS and CDR2 is YYNGEE. CDR3 in DNA: TGTGCCAGCAGCACTCGACAGGGACTAGCGGGATCTCCAAATACGCAGTATTTT. Translation: CASSTRQGLAGSPNTQYF.

V and J are TRBV9 and TRBJ1-1, with unresolved D. V gave up 0 bases and J gave up 5 bases, with 5 bases separating them. Germline V gives CDR1 SGDLS, CDR2 YYNGEE. The CDR3 totals 12 residues. The CDR3 protein is CASSVDGTEAFF. For the CDR3, the DNA is TGTGCCAGCAGCGTAGATGGAACTGAAGCTTTCTTT. The full variable domain, rest sourced from reference TRBV9 and TRBJ1-1, is DSGVTQTPKHLITATGQRVTLRCSPRSGDLSVYWYQQSLDQGLQFLIQYYNGEERAKGNILERFSAQQFPDLHSELNLSSLELGDSALYFCASSVDGTEAFFGQGTRLTVV.

As for this clone: The same CDR3 can be traced to other DNA sequences in this sample. The chain employs TRBV5-1 and TRBJ2-1, with a possible D match to TRBD1 (6 bases). The V gene's germline CDR1 is SGHRS and CDR2 YFSETQ. V gave up 2 bases and J gave up 9 bases, with 15 bases separating them. There are 14 residues in the CDR3. CDR3 residues: CASSFQQGSGEQFF. DNA for the CDR3: TGCGCCAGCAGCTTTCAACAGGGTTCCGGTGAGCAGTTCTTC.